The text below deals with one T cell receptor beta chain. The source of the sample is a study of blood T cell repertoires in COVID-19. Overall study: Samples of COVID-19 (acute and convalescent) were obtained from the United States, Italy and Spain. Nucleic acid was either cDNA or gDNA, and it came from T cells, B-cell-depleted T cells, or PBMCs.

Per the authors' pipeline: Using reference gene primer amplification, nucleated cell counts were estimated. TCRdb's table, derived via immunoSEQ multiplex PCR, lists solely in-frame clones and lacks some. V and J calls and clone size are as listed in that table; D and trimming were resolved from the DNA. The table shows 130,000 or so clones, with about 83% occurring only once. The CDR3 covers 15 residues. V was shortened by 4 bases and J by 2 bases, with 12 bases between the two germline ends. Per germline, CDR1 LGHNT and CDR2 FRNRAP. Sequencing used peripheral blood. This sequence originates from a man aged 55 to 70 with acute or convalescent COVID-19. The chain employs TRBV12-5 and TRBJ2-1, with D perhaps TRBD2 (5 bases). The CDR3 sequence: CASGSTRGTYNEQFF. In DNA, the CDR3 is TGTGCTAGTGGTTCCACCAGAGGGACCTACAATGAGCAGTTCTTC.